Each of the 22 T cell receptor beta chains below was sequenced from the same sample in a study of radiation and T cells in renal cell carcinoma. The table came from immunoSEQ multiplex PCR; TCRdb's copy has only in-frame clones and leaves some out. The sample lists roughly 60,000 clones; roughly 72% were seen once. Time point reported: blood 2 weeks post-SBRT. Documented treatment: 15 Gy SBRT to primary tumor, nephrectomy 4 weeks later. Sequencing used blood, obtained from a patient whose treatment included radiotherapy and nephrectomy. The receptors derive from a man aged 60-69 years with renal cell carcinoma.

The chain links TRBV30 to TRBJ2-5; D is unclear. Germline V gene lookup returns CDR1 GTSNPN and CDR2 SVGIG (reference sequence). V was clipped by 3 bases and J by 3 bases, with 14 bases between them. This CDR3 is 14 amino acids long. Written as DNA, the CDR3 is TGTGCCTGGAGGGTAAGGGCCTCAAAAGAGACCCAGTACTTC. Its translation is CAWRVRASKETQYF.

This clone was counted only a few times. The chain is built from TRBV20-1 and TRBJ2-7, with D hard to call. V was clipped by 6 bases and J by 6 bases, with 9 bases between them. There are 10 residues in the CDR3. Germline assignment: CDR1 DFQATT and CDR2 SNEGSKA (reference sequence). CDR3 bases: TGCAGTGCGGCACCCTCCGAGCAGTACGTC. Its translation: CSAAPSEQYV.

The chain links TRBV19 to TRBJ1-5; 10 nucleotides line up with TRBD1. Germline V gene lookup returns CDR1 LNHDA and CDR2 SQIVND (reference sequence). J was trimmed by 4 bases and V by 3 bases; bases with no gene match: 6. The CDR3 is made up of 16 amino acids. CDR3 region: CASSIRRQGANQPQHF. DNA of the CDR3: TGTGCCAGTAGTATTCGCCGACAGGGGGCGAATCAGCCCCAGCATTTT.

This clone was observed a handful of times. The V call is TRBV7-3, the J call TRBJ1-1; D gene uncertain. Germline assignment: CDR1 SGHTA and CDR2 FQGTGA. V gave up 1 base and J gave up 2 bases, with 8 bases separating them. The CDR3 length is 14 residues. CDR3 bases: TGTGCCAGCAGCTTAAGTCGGGTCAACACTGAAGCTTTCTTT. Translated, it gives CASSLSRVNTEAFF. The entire variable domain, with the rest obtained from reference TRBV7-3 and TRBJ1-1, is as follows: GAGVSQTPSNKVTEKGKYVELRCDPISGHTALYWYRQSLGQGPEFLIYFQGTGAADDSGLPNDRFFAVRPEGSVSTLKIQRTERGDSAVYLCASSLSRVNTEAFFGQGTRLTVV.

The CDR3 region is CASSLASGSGANVLTF. In nucleotides, the CDR3 is TGTGCCAGCAGCTTAGCGTCTGGCTCTGGGGCCAACGTCCTGACTTTC. The chain is built from TRBV7-9 and TRBJ2-6, with D unclear. Trimming removed 0 bases from V and 0 bases from J, with 6 bases in between. Germline-derived CDR1 and CDR2 are SEHNR and FQNEAQ (reference sequence). This CDR3 spans 16 amino acids.

The chain employs TRBV5-1 and TRBJ2-1, with 8 bases matching TRBD1. Germline lookup yields CDR1 SGHRS and CDR2 YFSETQ. With V trimmed by 5 bases and J by 8 bases, 15 bases remained unmatched. The CDR3 has 16 residues. Here the CDR3 reads CASSLAGQGFVDEQFF. Here the CDR3 DNA reads TGCGCCAGCAGTCTGGCAGGACAGGGATTTGTGGATGAGCAGTTCTTC.

This chain connects TRBV7-2 to TRBJ2-3; 9 nucleotides match TRBD2. Germline CDR1 reads SGHTA; CDR2 reads FQGNSA. This CDR3 has 16 residues. V was pared by 5 bases and J by 3 bases, with 9 bases of the junction left unmatched. The CDR3 DNA reads TGTGCCAGCAGCCAAAATAGCGGGAGTCATACAGATACGCAGTATTTT. Translation: CASSQNSGSHTDTQYF.

The chain links TRBV5-1 to TRBJ1-2; unclear D gene. The V end lost 4 bases, the J end lost 1 base, and 17 bases lay between the germline ends. CDR3 length: 16 amino acids. Germline V gives CDR1 SGHRS, CDR2 YFSETQ. DNA of the CDR3: TGCGCCAGCAGCGTTGGAAACGTAGGCATTAACTATGGCTACACCTTC. The encoded protein is CASSVGNVGINYGYTF.

V is TRBV6-6 and J is TRBJ2-7; TRBD1 matches 7 bases. The CDR3 extends over 16 amino acids. CDR1 and CDR2 from the germline V gene are MNHNY and SVGAGI (reference sequence). Trimming took 2 bases from V and 1 from J; bases not matched to a gene: 8. The CDR3 reads CASSYPTGTASYEQYF. CDR3 nucleotides: TGTGCCAGCAGTTACCCGACCGGGACAGCGTCCTACGAGCAGTACTTC.

The gene calls are TRBV5-1 and TRBJ1-1, with D possibly being TRBD1 (6 bases). V lost 6 bases to trimming and J lost 3 bases, with 15 bases between them. CDR1 is SGHRS and CDR2 is YFSETQ in the germline V gene. The CDR3 contains 14 residues. The CDR3 here is CASTPGAEDTEAFF. The CDR3 coding sequence is TGCGCCAGCACCCCGGGGGCTGAGGACACTGAAGCTTTCTTT.

This chain's CDR3 is CASSQGLGGYTF. CDR3 DNA sequence: TGTGCCAGCAGCCAGGGGTTGGGTGGCTACACCTTC. The chain is built from TRBV14 and TRBJ1-2; D is unclear. Germline CDR1 is SGHDN and CDR2 is FVKESK. The CDR3 totals 12 residues. V shed 3 bases and J shed 7 bases, with 9 bases lying between them.

V usage is TRBV29-1 and J usage is TRBJ1-1; D is perhaps TRBD1 (5 bases). The CDR3 has 13 amino acids. From germline, CDR1 is SQVTM and CDR2 ANQGSEA. The germline V and J ends were trimmed by 6 bases and 1 base, with 12 bases remaining between them. The CDR3, as DNA: TGCAGCGTAGTCAAGACAGCGAACACTGAAGCTTTCTTT. Its protein is CSVVKTANTEAFF. Together with reference TRBV29-1 and TRBJ1-1, the CDR3 gives the full variable domain: SAVISQKPSRDICQRGTSLTIQCQVDSQVTMMFWYRQQPGQSLTLIATANQGSEATYESGFVIDKFPISRPNLTFSTLTVSNMSPEDSSIYLCSVVKTANTEAFFGQGTRLTVV.

V and J are TRBV9 and TRBJ2-1; D is possibly TRBD1 or TRBD2 (5 bases each). The CDR3 consists of 16 residues. Deletions cut 0 bases from V and 9 bases from J, with 19 bases between. Per the germline V gene, CDR1 is SGDLS and CDR2 is YYNGEE. The CDR3 DNA sequence: TGTGCCAGCAGCGTAGTCGTAGCCGGGGCCACCGGTGAGCAGTTCTTC. Translation gives CASSVVVAGATGEQFF.

The chain uses TRBV11-2 and TRBJ1-5, with D perhaps TRBD1 (5 bases). The CDR3 covers 17 residues. Deletions cut 5 bases from V and 2 bases from J, with 19 bases between. Germline V gene lookup returns CDR1 SGHAT and CDR2 FQNNGV. The CDR3 nucleotides read TGTGCCAGCAGCCCAGGACGGGACTCGTGGGGCAATCAGCCCCAGCATTTT. It specifies CASSPGRDSWGNQPQHF. The complete variable domain, with remaining parts taken from reference TRBV11-2 and TRBJ1-5, reads EAGVAQSPRYKIIEKRQSVAFWCNPISGHATLYWYQQILGQGPKLLIQFQNNGVVDDSQLPKDRFSAERLKGVDSTLKIQPAKLEDSAVYLCASSPGRDSWGNQPQHFGDGTRLSIL.

This clone was detected a few times. CDR3 residues: CASSLSGQGNEKLFF. The DNA of the CDR3 is TGTGCCAGCAGTTTATCCGGCCAGGGGAATGAAAAACTGTTTTTT. This rearrangement joins TRBV27 to TRBJ1-4, with D possibly being TRBD1 (6 bases). V was trimmed by 0 bases and J by 5 bases, leaving 10 bases between them. The CDR3 runs to 15 residues. Germline V gene sequence: CDR1 MNHEY, CDR2 SMNVEV (reference sequence).

The count of this clone is one. The rearrangement links TRBV5-1 to TRBJ2-1, with D unresolved. Trimming removed 7 bases from V and 0 bases from J, with 11 bases in between. Germline V gives CDR1 SGHRS, CDR2 YFSETQ. This CDR3 is built from 14 residues. The DNA of the CDR3 is TGCGCCAGCTCAGTCGGCAGCTCCTACAATGAGCAGTTCTTC. Protein sequence: CASSVGSSYNEQFF.

This clone was observed a handful of times. V gene TRBV9 combines with J gene TRBJ1-3; D unresolved. Germline V gene data show CDR1 as SGDLS and CDR2 as YYNGEE. This CDR3 comprises 15 residues. Trimming shortened V by 0 bases and J by 0 bases, and 7 bases separated the two germline ends. The CDR3 region is CASSVEGSSGNTIYF. DNA for the CDR3: TGTGCCAGCAGCGTAGAGGGCAGCTCTGGAAACACCATATATTTT.

V usage is TRBV11-2 and J usage is TRBJ1-1; a weak D match, TRBD1 (5 bases). Trimming took 3 bases from V and 1 from J, leaving 9 bases between them. This CDR3 region has 14 residues. In germline, CDR1 is SGHAT, CDR2 FQNNGV. CDR3 region: CASSFGTGNTEAFF. CDR3 nucleotide sequence: TGTGCCAGCAGCTTTGGTACAGGGAACACTGAAGCTTTCTTT.

In regard to this clone: A much larger clone sits a single nucleotide away, making a read error possible. The rearrangement links TRBV6-5 to TRBJ1-2; 7 positions agree with TRBD1. This CDR3 comprises 15 residues. Germline V gene lookup returns CDR1 MNHEY and CDR2 SVGAGI. CDR3 in amino acids: CVSSYQGSGGYGYTF. The CDR3 DNA is TGTGTCAGCAGTTACCAGGGATCAGGGGGCTATGGCTACACCTTC.

This clone came up once. CDR3 sequence (DNA): TGTGCCAGCATGACTAGCGGGGACCACAATGAGCAGTTCTTC. This codes for CASMTSGDHNEQFF. The chain has TRBV7-9 and TRBJ2-1; 11 bases are shared with TRBD2. Germline CDR1 is SEHNR and CDR2 is FQNEAQ (reference sequence). The CDR3 has 14 residues. Trimming at V came to 7 bases and at J to 5 bases, leaving 4 bases not matched to a gene.

The chain has TRBV11-2 and TRBJ1-1; D perhaps matches TRBD1 (5 bases). V lost 5 bases to trimming and J lost 4 bases, with 14 bases between them. Per germline, CDR1 SGHAT and CDR2 FQNNGV. This CDR3 region has 14 residues. CDR3 DNA: TGTGCCAGCAGCGCTCACTACAGGTCCACTGAAGCTTTCTTT. Translated, it gives CASSAHYRSTEAFF.

The chain links TRBV30 to TRBJ2-3; perhaps TRBD1 as D (5 bases). Germline values: CDR1 GTSNPN, CDR2 SVGIG (reference sequence). Trimming shortened V by 0 bases and J by 4 bases, and 14 bases separated the two germline ends. The CDR3 loop spans 15 amino acids. The DNA for the CDR3 is TGTGCCTGGAGTGTACGAAGGGGATACGCAGATACGCAGTATTTT. Residues: CAWSVRRGYADTQYF.